These T cell receptor beta chains were read from a single sample in a study of response to subunit inactivated influenza vaccine. TCRdb reprocessed the RT-PCR reads with MiXCR, giving one entry per CDR3 protein. The table shows about 570,000 distinct CDR3 sequences, with around 11% occurring only once. The sample was also linked to a second study, of T cells expressing NK-cell markers.

This specimen consisted of PBMCs from blood, obtained on the day of vaccination. Receptor source: a man in his forties or fifties who received an inactivated influenza vaccine. Each CDR3 is given with its conserved first and last residue. The D gene is left open where the match is weak. Expanded clones are given a class, and other clones once, few, many or no size at all.

>TRBJ2-1|.|TRBV15|.
CATSVDTKEQFF
TGTGCCACCAGCGTTGACACAAAAGAGCAGTTCTTC
>TRBJ1-5|.|TRBV7-2|.
CASSNNQPQHF
TGTGCCAGCAGCAACAATCAGCCCCAGCATTTT
>TRBJ2-1|.|TRBV6-5|.
CASSYRRQVVYNEQFF
TGTGCCAGCAGTTACCGAAGACAGGTAGTGTACAATGAGCAGTTCTTC
>TRBJ2-3|.|TRBV5-1|TRBD2
CASSTGLADTTDTQYF
TGCGCCAGCAGCACCGGACTAGCGGATACCACAGATACGCAGTATTTT
>TRBJ2-1|few|TRBV4-2|TRBD2
CASSPTNRDYLLEGNNEQFF
TGTGCCAGCAGCCCAACAAACCGGGACTATCTTCTTGAGGGAAACAATGAGCAGTTCTTC
>TRBJ1-2|.|TRBV10-1|.
CASSSGEYGYTF
TGCGCCAGCAGTAGTGGGGAGTATGGCTACACCTTC
>TRBJ2-3|.|TRBV9|.
CASSPHSTATKDTQYF
TGTGCCAGCAGCCCTCACTCGACCGCGACCAAAGATACGCAGTATTTT
>TRBJ1-2|few|TRBV28|.
CASAPGPINYGYTF
TGTGCCAGTGCCCCGGGACCGATCAACTATGGCTACACCTTC
>TRBJ2-3|.|TRBV4-3|TRBD2
CASSQDAGLAAFSDTQYF
TGCGCCAGCAGCCAAGATGCCGGACTAGCGGCATTTTCAGATACGCAGTATTTT
>TRBJ2-5|.|TRBV4-3|TRBD1
CASSQFRAGGETQYF
TGCGCCAGCAGCCAATTCCGGGCAGGGGGAGAGACCCAGTACTTC
>TRBJ2-1|few|TRBV12-3/TRBV12-4|TRBD1
CASRGGQGYNEQFF
TGTGCCAGCAGGGGCGGACAGGGGTACAATGAGCAGTTCTTC
>TRBJ2-7|few|TRBV12-3/TRBV12-4|.
CASSLRLIGGPYEQYF
TGTGCCAGCAGCCTTCGGTTGATAGGAGGGCCCTACGAGCAGTACTTC
>TRBJ1-5|many|TRBV12-3/TRBV12-4|.
CASRQGSNQPQHF
TGTGCCAGCAGACAAGGAAGCAATCAGCCCCAGCATTTT
>TRBJ2-1|few|TRBV30|TRBD2
CAWKAGGHNEQFF
TGTGCCTGGAAAGCGGGGGGGCACAATGAGCAGTTCTTC
>TRBJ2-1|many|TRBV7-2|.
CASSLDWTNEQFF
TGTGCCAGCAGCTTGGACTGGACCAATGAGCAGTTCTTC
>TRBJ2-2|.|TRBV7-9|TRBD1
CASSLPGQGYTGELFF
TGTGCCAGCAGCTTGCCGGGACAGGGATACACCGGGGAGCTGTTTTTT
>TRBJ2-7|.|TRBV20-1|.
CSASRGEQYF
TGCAGTGCTTCTCGGGGGGAGCAGTACTTC
>TRBJ2-3|.|TRBV29-1|.
CSVQPWGSADTQYF
TGCAGCGTTCAGCCGTGGGGAAGCGCAGATACGCAGTATTTT
>TRBJ2-7|.|TRBV20-1|.
CSARHPSHGVYEQYF
TGCAGTGCTAGACACCCCTCTCATGGAGTTTACGAGCAGTACTTC
>TRBJ2-7|.|TRBV4-1|.
CASSRGKDSPYEQYF
TGCGCCAGCAGCCGAGGCAAGGACAGTCCCTACGAGCAGTACTTC
>TRBJ2-7|few|TRBV12-3/TRBV12-4|.
CASSQGGRTRNYEQYF
TGTGCCAGCAGCCAGGGGGGACGAACCCGAAATTACGAGCAGTACTTC